These 3 T cell receptor beta chains were all obtained from the same sample, sequenced in a study of CD8 T cells in ankylosing spondylitis (dated by TCRdb to 2016 to 2017). The library was made by 5' RACE. TCRdb lists the instrument as Illumina HiSeq 2500. In-frame beta chains were kept once TCRdb had trimmed the public reads at Q25 with fastp and called clones with MiXCR. Merged by CDR3 protein, the rows form single entries marked with the most common genes and DNA. The table for this sample lists 210,000 or so distinct CDR3 sequences; about a quarter of them were counted only once. Clones ranked in the top ten supply under 7% of the sample. Sequenced sample: blood, either unsorted or a sorted T cell fraction (not recorded which). All receptors derive from a male donor with ankylosing spondylitis or in good health (not recorded which).

This clonotype was recorded many times. V and J are TRBV11-2 and TRBJ1-1, with 7 bases fitting TRBD1. CDR3 length: 15 residues. The germline V gene has CDR1 SGHAT and CDR2 FQNNGV. The junction had 9 bases not matched to a gene; V was cut back by 4 bases and J by 4 bases. The CDR3 loop is CASSSSDRRGTEAFF. The CDR3 nucleotides read TGTGCCAGCAGCTCCTCGGACAGGAGGGGCACTGAAGCTTTCTTT.

The V gene is TRBV6-6, the J gene TRBJ2-7; TRBD1 agrees at 7 bases. The CDR3 has 12 residues. Trimming at V came to 6 bases and at J to 3 bases, leaving 2 bases not matched to a gene. Per germline, CDR1 MNHNY and CDR2 SVGAGI (reference sequence). The CDR3 region is CASRRQGYEQYF. The CDR3 nucleotides are TGTGCCAGCAGACGACAGGGCTACGAGCAGTACTTC.

This chain connects TRBV20-1 to TRBJ2-2; D possibly corresponds to TRBD1 (5 bases). The germline CDR1 and CDR2 sequences are DFQATT and SNEGSKA (reference sequence). The CDR3 has 12 amino acids. V lost 6 bases to trimming and J lost 5 bases, with 10 bases between them. The CDR3 sequence: CSAGKGTGELFF. For the CDR3, the DNA is TGCAGTGCGGGCAAGGGGACCGGGGAGCTGTTTTTT.